The rows below give T cell receptor beta chains drawn from one sample of a study of T cells after yellow fever vaccination. Each CDR3 protein gets one entry after TCRdb re-called the 5' RACE reads with MiXCR. The table lists around 350,000 distinct CDR3 sequences, 11% of them singletons. This specimen was PBMCs, taken on the day of the first yellow fever vaccination. Receptors originate from a young man who received the YFV17D yellow fever vaccine. Both conserved end residues are part of each CDR3. Each record gives: CDR3 protein, CDR3 DNA, V gene, J gene, clone size, D gene. A D gene is named only where the DNA matches it firmly. The size entry is marked missing in some rows and otherwise reads once, few, many or a size class.

CDR3aa: CASRPQGGGSNQPQHF
CDR3nt: TGTGCCAGCAGGCCACAGGGGGGTGGGAGCAATCAGCCCCAGCATTTT
v_gene: TRBV6-1
j_gene: TRBJ1-5
abundance: .
d_gene: TRBD1

CDR3aa: CASSLDQPFGYTF
CDR3nt: TGTGCCAGCAGCTTGGACCAACCGTTTGGCTACACCTTC
v_gene: TRBV5-5
j_gene: TRBJ1-2
abundance: .
d_gene: .

CDR3aa: CASTRASRAETQYF
CDR3nt: TGTGCCAGCACCCGAGCCAGCAGGGCAGAGACCCAGTACTTC
v_gene: TRBV12-3/TRBV12-4
j_gene: TRBJ2-5
abundance: .
d_gene: .

CDR3aa: CASRGLEQYF
CDR3nt: TGTGCCAGCAGGGGCCTAGAGCAGTACTTC
v_gene: TRBV6-2/TRBV6-3
j_gene: TRBJ2-7
abundance: .
d_gene: .

CDR3aa: CASSAGRAGNYGYTF
CDR3nt: TGTGCCAGCAGCGCGGGGCGAGCAGGGAACTATGGCTACACCTTC
v_gene: TRBV9
j_gene: TRBJ1-2
abundance: few
d_gene: .

CDR3aa: CSALGFTRNNEQFF
CDR3nt: TGCAGTGCCCTAGGATTTACACGAAACAATGAGCAGTTCTTC
v_gene: TRBV20-1
j_gene: TRBJ2-1
abundance: .
d_gene: .

CDR3aa: CSARVRLAKNIQYF
CDR3nt: TGCAGTGCTAGAGTACGGCTAGCCAAAAACATTCAGTACTTC
v_gene: TRBV20-1
j_gene: TRBJ2-4
abundance: .
d_gene: .

CDR3aa: CASIPAFPPQGEQYF
CDR3nt: TGTGCCAGCATCCCTGCTTTTCCACCCCAGGGCGAGCAGTACTTC
v_gene: TRBV21-1
j_gene: TRBJ2-7
abundance: .
d_gene: .

CDR3aa: CASSQSRGNYQETQYF
CDR3nt: TGTGCCAGCAGTCAAAGCAGGGGGAACTACCAAGAGACCCAGTACTTC
v_gene: TRBV7-2
j_gene: TRBJ2-5
abundance: .
d_gene: TRBD1

CDR3aa: CATSSRQATNEKLFF
CDR3nt: TGTGCCACCAGCAGCCGACAGGCAACTAATGAAAAACTGTTTTTT
v_gene: TRBV15
j_gene: TRBJ1-4
abundance: .
d_gene: .

CDR3aa: CASSTSTSTDTQYF
CDR3nt: TGCGCCAGCAGCACTAGCACCAGCACAGATACGCAGTATTTT
v_gene: TRBV10-2
j_gene: TRBJ2-3
abundance: few
d_gene: .

CDR3aa: CASSFRGVNEKLFF
CDR3nt: TGTGCCAGCAGTTTCAGGGGAGTTAATGAAAAACTGTTTTTT
v_gene: TRBV27
j_gene: TRBJ1-4
abundance: .
d_gene: .

CDR3aa: CASSEYAGVGGNTIYF
CDR3nt: TGTGCCAGCAGTGAATATGCAGGGGTCGGTGGAAACACCATATATTTT
v_gene: TRBV25-1
j_gene: TRBJ1-3
abundance: .
d_gene: .

CDR3aa: CASGPGQGKSANVLTF
CDR3nt: TGTGCCAGCGGGCCGGGACAGGGAAAATCGGCCAACGTCCTGACTTTC
v_gene: TRBV12-3/TRBV12-4
j_gene: TRBJ2-6
abundance: .
d_gene: TRBD1

CDR3aa: CAISESRVLDSEQYF
CDR3nt: TGTGCCATCAGTGAGTCTCGTGTCCTCGACTCCGAGCAGTACTTC
v_gene: TRBV10-3
j_gene: TRBJ2-7
abundance: few
d_gene: .

CDR3aa: CASSLVPLGEKLFF
CDR3nt: TGCGCCAGCAGCTTGGTCCCCCTGGGGGAAAAACTGTTTTTT
v_gene: TRBV5-1
j_gene: TRBJ1-4
abundance: .
d_gene: .

CDR3aa: CASRRTGFEKLFF
CDR3nt: TGTGCCAGCAGACGGACAGGGTTTGAAAAACTGTTTTTT
v_gene: TRBV12-3/TRBV12-4
j_gene: TRBJ1-4
abundance: few
d_gene: TRBD1

CDR3aa: CASSDSGDVLLSGANVLTF
CDR3nt: TGTGCCAGCAGTGATAGCGGGGACGTCCTTTTGTCTGGGGCCAACGTCCTGACTTTC
v_gene: TRBV4-2
j_gene: TRBJ2-6
abundance: few
d_gene: TRBD2

CDR3aa: CASGRGLDGNTIYF
CDR3nt: TGCGCCAGCGGGCGCGGCCTGGACGGAAACACCATATATTTT
v_gene: TRBV10-2
j_gene: TRBJ1-3
abundance: many
d_gene: .

CDR3aa: CSARDLQGADTQYF
CDR3nt: TGCAGTGCTAGAGATCTACAGGGGGCTGATACGCAGTATTTT
v_gene: TRBV20-1
j_gene: TRBJ2-3
abundance: few
d_gene: TRBD1

CDR3aa: CASSQDPGFVRNIQYF
CDR3nt: TGCGCCAGCAGCCAAGATCCCGGTTTCGTAAGGAACATTCAGTACTTC
v_gene: TRBV4-3
j_gene: TRBJ2-4
abundance: many
d_gene: .

CDR3aa: CATPFGGAVSKTQYF
CDR3nt: TGCGCCACCCCATTCGGGGGGGCCGTCTCAAAGACCCAGTACTTC
v_gene: TRBV23-1
j_gene: TRBJ2-5
abundance: few
d_gene: TRBD2

CDR3aa: CASSYNGPGELFF
CDR3nt: TGTGCCAGCAGCTACAACGGGCCCGGGGAGCTGTTTTTT
v_gene: TRBV7-3
j_gene: TRBJ2-2
abundance: few
d_gene: .

CDR3aa: CASSPGQGLRSTYGYTF
CDR3nt: TGTGCCAGCAGCCCGGGACAGGGGCTCAGATCTACCTATGGCTACACCTTC
v_gene: TRBV7-2
j_gene: TRBJ1-2
abundance: few
d_gene: TRBD1

CDR3aa: CASSLEGFGQPQHF
CDR3nt: TGTGCCAGCAGCTTGGAGGGGTTCGGGCAGCCCCAGCATTTT
v_gene: TRBV7-9
j_gene: TRBJ1-5
abundance: few
d_gene: .

CDR3aa: CSVAGASDSNQPQHF
CDR3nt: TGCAGCGTTGCTGGGGCATCAGATAGCAATCAGCCCCAGCATTTT
v_gene: TRBV29-1
j_gene: TRBJ1-5
abundance: few
d_gene: .

CDR3aa: CASRNYDRVLEFF
CDR3nt: TGTGCCAGCAGAAATTACGACAGGGTTCTGGAGTTCTTC
v_gene: TRBV6-2/TRBV6-3
j_gene: TRBJ2-1
abundance: .
d_gene: TRBD1

CDR3aa: CASSRLYEQFF
CDR3nt: TGTGCCAGCAGCCGGTTATACGAGCAGTTCTTC
v_gene: TRBV12-3/TRBV12-4
j_gene: TRBJ2-1
abundance: .
d_gene: .

CDR3aa: CARGPEGRHNEQFF
CDR3nt: TGTGCCAGGGGCCCCGAGGGCCGGCACAATGAGCAGTTCTTC
v_gene: TRBV5-7
j_gene: TRBJ2-1
abundance: .
d_gene: .

CDR3aa: CASSLGRRGNTEAFF
CDR3nt: TGTGCCAGCAGTTTAGGTCGGAGGGGCAACACTGAAGCTTTCTTT
v_gene: TRBV27
j_gene: TRBJ1-1
abundance: .
d_gene: .

CDR3aa: CASSLMGGGPDTQYF
CDR3nt: TGTGCCAGCAGTCTCATGGGGGGAGGGCCAGATACGCAGTATTTT
v_gene: TRBV9
j_gene: TRBJ2-3
abundance: few
d_gene: TRBD2

CDR3aa: CASSYSRDNYNEKLFF
CDR3nt: TGTGCCAGCAGTTACTCCCGGGACAACTATAATGAAAAACTGTTTTTT
v_gene: TRBV6-5
j_gene: TRBJ1-4
abundance: few
d_gene: .